This T cell receptor (beta chain) is drawn from a study of blood T cell repertoires in COVID-19. V gave up 5 bases and J gave up 3 bases; unmatched junction bases: 4. Germline lookup yields CDR1 SGHVS and CDR2 FQNEAQ. CDR3 size: 14 residues. Data came from immunoSEQ multiplex PCR; TCRdb stores just in-frame clones and leaves some out. This table holds about 300,000 clones, 85% to 90% found once. This clone was recorded a few times. Those who participated ranged in age from 18 to 89 years and resided in about two dozen US areas. The clonotype originates from a woman between 18 and 29 years old who had recovered from COVID-19. The V gene is TRBV7-8, the J gene TRBJ1-5; 7 nucleotides match TRBD1. Sequenced sample: PBMCs or T cells enriched from blood (not recorded which). The CDR3 is CASSAGTVNQPQHF. DNA of the CDR3: TGTGCCAGCAGCGCGGGGACAGTCAATCAGCCCCAGCATTTT.